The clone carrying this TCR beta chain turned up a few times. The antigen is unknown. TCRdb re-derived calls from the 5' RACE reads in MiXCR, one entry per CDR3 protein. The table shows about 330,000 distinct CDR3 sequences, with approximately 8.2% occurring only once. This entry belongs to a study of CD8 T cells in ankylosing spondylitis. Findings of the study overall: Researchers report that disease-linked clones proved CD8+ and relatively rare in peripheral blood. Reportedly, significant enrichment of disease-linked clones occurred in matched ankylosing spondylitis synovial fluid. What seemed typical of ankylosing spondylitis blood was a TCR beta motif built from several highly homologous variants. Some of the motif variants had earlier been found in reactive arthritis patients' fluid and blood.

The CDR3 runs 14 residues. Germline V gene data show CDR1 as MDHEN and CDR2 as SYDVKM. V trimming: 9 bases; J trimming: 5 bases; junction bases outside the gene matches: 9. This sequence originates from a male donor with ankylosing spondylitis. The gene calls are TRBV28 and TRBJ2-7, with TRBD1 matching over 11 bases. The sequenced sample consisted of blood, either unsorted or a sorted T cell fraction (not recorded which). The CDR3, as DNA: TGTGCCAGTTGGGGACAGGGGGTTTACGACGAGCAGTACTTC. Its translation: CASWGQGVYDEQYF. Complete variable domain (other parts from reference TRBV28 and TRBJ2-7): DVKVTQSSRYLVKRTGEKVFLECVQDMDHENMFWYRQDPGLGLRLIYFSYDVKMKEKGDIPEGYSVSREKKERFSLILESASTNQTSMYLCASWGQGVYDEQYFGPGTRLTVT.